This entry describes one T cell receptor beta chain. Trimming took 0 bases from V and 5 from J, leaving 15 bases between them. The CDR3 totals 15 residues. The germline gives CDR1 SGHTS, CDR2 YDEGEE. Sequencing used immunoSEQ multiplex PCR; TCRdb keeps in-frame clones, though not all of them. The sample shows about 270,000 clones, around four fifths of them seen only once. The data derive from a study of blood T cell repertoires in COVID-19. Overall study context: Whether acute or convalescent, the COVID-19 samples came from the United States, Italy and Spain. Sources were T cells, B-cell-depleted T cells, or PBMCs; the material itself was cDNA or gDNA.

J is TRBJ2-7 and V is TRBV5-8; D possibly corresponds to TRBD2 (6 bases). Sample: peripheral blood. The clonotype comes from a woman aged 50 to 65 with active or convalescent COVID-19. CDR3 residues: CASSLGRRGSNEQYF. Written as DNA, the CDR3 is TGTGCCAGCAGCTTGGGGAGGCGGGGTAGTAACGAGCAGTACTTC.